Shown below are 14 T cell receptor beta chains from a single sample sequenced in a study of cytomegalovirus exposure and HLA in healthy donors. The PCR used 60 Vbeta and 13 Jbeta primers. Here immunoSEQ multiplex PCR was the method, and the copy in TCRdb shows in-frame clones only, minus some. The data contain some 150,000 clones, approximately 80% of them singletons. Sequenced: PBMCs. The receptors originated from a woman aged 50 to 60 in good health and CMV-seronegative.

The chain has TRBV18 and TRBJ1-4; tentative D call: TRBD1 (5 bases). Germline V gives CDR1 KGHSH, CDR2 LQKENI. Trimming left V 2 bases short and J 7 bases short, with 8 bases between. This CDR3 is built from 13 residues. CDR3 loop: CASSPTGPEKLFF. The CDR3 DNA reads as TGTGCCAGCTCACCAACAGGCCCTGAAAAACTGTTTTTT.

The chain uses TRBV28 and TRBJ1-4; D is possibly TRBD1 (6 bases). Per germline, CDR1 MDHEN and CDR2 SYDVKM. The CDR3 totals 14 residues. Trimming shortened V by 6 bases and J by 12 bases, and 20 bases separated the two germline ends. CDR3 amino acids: CASRGGGDQTQLFF. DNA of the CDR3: TGTGCCAGCAGGGGTGGGGGCGACCAAACTCAACTGTTTTTT.

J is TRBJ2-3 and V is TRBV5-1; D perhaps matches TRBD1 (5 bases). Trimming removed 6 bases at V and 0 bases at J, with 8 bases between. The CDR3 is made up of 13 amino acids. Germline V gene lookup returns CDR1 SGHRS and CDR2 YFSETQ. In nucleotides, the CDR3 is TGCGCCAGCAAGGCAGGGAGCACAGATACGCAGTATTTT. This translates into CASKAGSTDTQYF.

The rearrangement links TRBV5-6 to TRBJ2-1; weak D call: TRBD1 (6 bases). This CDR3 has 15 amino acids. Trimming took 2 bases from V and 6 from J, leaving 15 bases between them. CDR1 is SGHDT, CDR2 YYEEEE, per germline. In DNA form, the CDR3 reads TGTGCCAGCAGCTTCAGACAGGTCCTACCCAATGAGCAGTTCTTC. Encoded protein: CASSFRQVLPNEQFF.

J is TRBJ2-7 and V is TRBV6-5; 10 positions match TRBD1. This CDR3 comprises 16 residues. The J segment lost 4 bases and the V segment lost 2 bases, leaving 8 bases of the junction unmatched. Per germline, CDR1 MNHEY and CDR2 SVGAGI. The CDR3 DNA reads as TGTGCCAGCAGTTACGCTGGGGACAGGGGCAGATACGAGCAGTACTTC. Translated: CASSYAGDRGRYEQYF.

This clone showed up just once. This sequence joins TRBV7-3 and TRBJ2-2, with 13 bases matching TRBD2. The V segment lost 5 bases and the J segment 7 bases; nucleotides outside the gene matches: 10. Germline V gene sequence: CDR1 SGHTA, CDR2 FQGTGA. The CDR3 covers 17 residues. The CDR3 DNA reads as TGTGCCAGCAGCCTTCGGACTAGCGGGAGCTCGTTCGGGGAGCTGTTTTTT. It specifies CASSLRTSGSSFGELFF.

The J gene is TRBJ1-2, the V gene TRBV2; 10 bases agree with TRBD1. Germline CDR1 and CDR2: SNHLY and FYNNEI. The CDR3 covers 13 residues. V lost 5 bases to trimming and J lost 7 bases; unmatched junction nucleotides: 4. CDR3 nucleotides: TGTGCCAGCAGTTGGGACAGGGGCTCTGGCTACACCTTC. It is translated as CASSWDRGSGYTF. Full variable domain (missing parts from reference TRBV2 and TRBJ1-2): EPEVTQTPSHQVTQMGQEVILRCVPISNHLYFYWYRQILGQKVEFLVSFYNNEISEKSEIFDDQFSVERPDGSNFTLKIRSTKLEDSAMYFCASSWDRGSGYTFGSGTRLTVV.

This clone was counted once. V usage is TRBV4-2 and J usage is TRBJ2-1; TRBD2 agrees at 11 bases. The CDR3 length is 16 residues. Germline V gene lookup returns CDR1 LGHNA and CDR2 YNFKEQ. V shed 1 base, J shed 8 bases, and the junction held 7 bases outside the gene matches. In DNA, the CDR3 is TGTGCCAGCAGCCAAGCGGTAGCGGGAGGGCCTGATGAGCAGTTCTTC. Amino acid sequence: CASSQAVAGGPDEQFF.

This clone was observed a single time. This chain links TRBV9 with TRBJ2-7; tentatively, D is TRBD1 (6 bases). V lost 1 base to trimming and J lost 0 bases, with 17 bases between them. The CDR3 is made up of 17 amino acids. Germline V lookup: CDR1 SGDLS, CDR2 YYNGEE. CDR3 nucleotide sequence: TGTGCCAGCAGCGTATCCCAGAGCAGGGGACCCTCCTACGAGCAGTACTTC. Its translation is CASSVSQSRGPSYEQYF.

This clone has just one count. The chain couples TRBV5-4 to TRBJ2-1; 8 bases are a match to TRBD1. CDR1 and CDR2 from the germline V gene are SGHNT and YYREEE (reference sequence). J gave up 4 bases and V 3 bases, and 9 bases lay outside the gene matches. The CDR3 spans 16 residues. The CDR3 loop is CASSSGQGLIYNEQFF. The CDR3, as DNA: TGTGCCAGCAGCTCCGGACAGGGCCTAATTTACAATGAGCAGTTCTTC. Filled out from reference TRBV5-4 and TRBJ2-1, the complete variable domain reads ETGVTQSPTHLIKTRGQQVTLRCSSQSGHNTVSWYQQALGQGPQFIFQYYREEENGRGNFPPRFSGLQFPNYSSELNVNALELDDSALYLCASSSGQGLIYNEQFFGPGTRLTVL.

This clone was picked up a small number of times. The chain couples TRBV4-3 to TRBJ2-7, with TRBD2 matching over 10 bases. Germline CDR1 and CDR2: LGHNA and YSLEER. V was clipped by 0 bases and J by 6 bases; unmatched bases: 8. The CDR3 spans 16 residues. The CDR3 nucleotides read TGCGCCAGCAGCCAAGATGACGGGGTAGCGGGGGGCGAGCAGTACTTC. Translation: CASSQDDGVAGGEQYF.

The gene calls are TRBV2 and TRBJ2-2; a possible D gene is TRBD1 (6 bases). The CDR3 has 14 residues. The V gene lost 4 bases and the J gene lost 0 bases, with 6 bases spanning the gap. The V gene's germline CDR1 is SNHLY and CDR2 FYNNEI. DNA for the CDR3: TGTGCCAGCAGTGGACAGGCGAACACCGGGGAGCTGTTTTTT. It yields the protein CASSGQANTGELFF.

As DNA, the CDR3 is TGTGCCAGTAGTAACCCGTGGGCAGGGGGGCCCAGAAGTCAGCCCCAGCATTTT. Translated, it gives CASSNPWAGGPRSQPQHF. The J gene is TRBJ1-5, the V gene TRBV19; 7 nucleotides match TRBD1. Germline V gene data show CDR1 as LNHDA and CDR2 as SQIVND (reference sequence). J lost 6 bases, V lost 4 bases, and 18 bases had no gene match. The CDR3 has 18 residues. The full variable domain, completed using reference TRBV19 and TRBJ1-5, is DGGITQSPKYLFRKEGQNVTLSCEQNLNHDAMYWYRQDPGQGLRLIYYSQIVNDFQKGDIAEGYSVSREKKESFPLTVTSAQKNPTAFYLCASSNPWAGGPRSQPQHFGDGTRLSIL.

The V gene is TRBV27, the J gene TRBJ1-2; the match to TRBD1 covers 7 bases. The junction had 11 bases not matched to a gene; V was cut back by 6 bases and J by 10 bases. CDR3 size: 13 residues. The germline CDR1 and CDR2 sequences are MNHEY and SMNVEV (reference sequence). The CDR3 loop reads CASRGGARGYYTF. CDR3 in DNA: TGTGCCAGCAGAGGGGGCGCGCGGGGATACTACACCTTC.